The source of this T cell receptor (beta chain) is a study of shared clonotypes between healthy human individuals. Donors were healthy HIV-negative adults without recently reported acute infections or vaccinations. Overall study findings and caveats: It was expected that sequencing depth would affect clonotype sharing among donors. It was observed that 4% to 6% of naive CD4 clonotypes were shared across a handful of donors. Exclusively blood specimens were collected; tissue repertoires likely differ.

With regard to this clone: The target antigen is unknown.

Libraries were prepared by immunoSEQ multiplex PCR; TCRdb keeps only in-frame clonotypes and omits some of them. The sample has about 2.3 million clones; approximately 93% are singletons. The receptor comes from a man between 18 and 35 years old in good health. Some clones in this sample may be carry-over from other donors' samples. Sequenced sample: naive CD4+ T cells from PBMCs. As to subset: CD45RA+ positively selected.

The CDR3, as DNA: TGTGCCAGCAGCTTAGATACAGCCACTGAAGCTTTCTTT. Translated, it gives CASSLDTATEAFF. The rearrangement links TRBV7-9 to TRBJ1-1; D uncertain. Trimming shortened V by 1 base and J by 4 bases, and 7 bases separated the two germline ends. CDR1 and CDR2 from the germline V gene are SEHNR and FQNEAQ (reference sequence). The CDR3 sequence is 13 residues long.